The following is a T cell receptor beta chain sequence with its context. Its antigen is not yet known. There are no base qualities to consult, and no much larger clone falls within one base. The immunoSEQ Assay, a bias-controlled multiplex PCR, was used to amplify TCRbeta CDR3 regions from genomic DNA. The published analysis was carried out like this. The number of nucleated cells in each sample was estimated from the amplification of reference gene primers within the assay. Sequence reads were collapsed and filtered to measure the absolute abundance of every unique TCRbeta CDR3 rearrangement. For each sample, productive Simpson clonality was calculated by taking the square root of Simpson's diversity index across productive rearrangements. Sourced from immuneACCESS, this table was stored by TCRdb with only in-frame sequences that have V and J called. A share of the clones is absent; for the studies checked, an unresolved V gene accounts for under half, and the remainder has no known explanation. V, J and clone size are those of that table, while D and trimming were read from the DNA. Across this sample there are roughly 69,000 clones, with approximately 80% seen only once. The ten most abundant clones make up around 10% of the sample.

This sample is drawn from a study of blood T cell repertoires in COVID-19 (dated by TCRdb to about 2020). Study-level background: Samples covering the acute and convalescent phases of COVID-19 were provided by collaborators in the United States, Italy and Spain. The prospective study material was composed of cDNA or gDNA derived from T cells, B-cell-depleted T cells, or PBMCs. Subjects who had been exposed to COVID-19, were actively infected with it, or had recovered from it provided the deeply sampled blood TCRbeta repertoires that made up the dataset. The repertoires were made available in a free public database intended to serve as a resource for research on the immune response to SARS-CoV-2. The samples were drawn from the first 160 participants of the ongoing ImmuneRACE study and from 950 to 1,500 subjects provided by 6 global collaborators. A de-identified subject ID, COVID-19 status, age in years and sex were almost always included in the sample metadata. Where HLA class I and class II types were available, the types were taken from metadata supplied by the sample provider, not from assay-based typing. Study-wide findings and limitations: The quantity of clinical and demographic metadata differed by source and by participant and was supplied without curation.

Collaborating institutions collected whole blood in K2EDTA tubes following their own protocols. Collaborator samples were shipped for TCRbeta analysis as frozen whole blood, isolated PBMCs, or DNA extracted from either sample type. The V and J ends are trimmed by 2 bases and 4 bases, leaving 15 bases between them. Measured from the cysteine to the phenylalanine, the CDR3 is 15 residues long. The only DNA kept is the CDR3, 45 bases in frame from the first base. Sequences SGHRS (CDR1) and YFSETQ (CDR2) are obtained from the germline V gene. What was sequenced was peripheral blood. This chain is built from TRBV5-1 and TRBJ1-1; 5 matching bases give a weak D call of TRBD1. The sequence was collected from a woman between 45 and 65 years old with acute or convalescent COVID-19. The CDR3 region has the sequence CASSFGQDDSTEAFF. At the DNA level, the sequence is TGCGCCAGCAGCTTCGGGCAGGACGACAGCACTGAAGCTTTCTTT.